This T cell receptor beta chain is drawn from a study of blood T cell repertoires in COVID-19 (dated by TCRdb to the early 2020s). With regard to the full study: Collaborator samples came from the United States, Italy and Spain and covered acute and convalescent phases of COVID-19. The prospective study material was composed of cDNA or gDNA derived from T cells, B-cell-depleted T cells, or PBMCs. Deeply sampled blood TCRbeta repertoires from subjects exposed to, actively infected with, or recovered from COVID-19 were included in the dataset. A freely available public database, intended as a resource for researchers studying the immune response to SARS-CoV-2, is where the repertoires were released. Samples were obtained from the ongoing ImmuneRACE study (first 160 participants) and from over a thousand subjects provided by 6 global collaborators. The sample metadata nearly always contained a de-identified subject ID, COVID-19 status, age in years and sex. HLA class I and class II types, where available, came from metadata supplied by the sample provider rather than from assay-based typing.

About this clone: Its antigen is not yet known. The sample holds no much larger clone one base away, and base qualities are not on file.

Each collaborating institution followed its own protocols to collect whole blood in K2EDTA tubes. For TCRbeta analysis, collaborators shipped samples in one of three forms: frozen whole blood, isolated PBMCs, or DNA extracted from either of those sample types. The immunoSEQ Assay, a bias-controlled multiplex PCR, was used to amplify TCRbeta CDR3 regions from genomic DNA. The original pipeline was this. The number of nucleated cells in each sample was estimated from the amplification of reference gene primers within the assay. Sequence reads were collapsed and filtered to measure the absolute abundance of every unique TCRbeta CDR3 rearrangement. Productive Simpson clonality was computed per sample as the square root of Simpson's diversity index over productive rearrangements. TCRdb retrieved this table from immuneACCESS and kept in-frame rearrangements only. Not all clones are present; in checked studies, unresolved V genes account for under half, and no reason is known for the remainder. Clonal size and the V and J genes are those of that table, whereas D and trimming came from the DNA. This sample is represented by over 80,000 clones; about 90% of them were singletons. The ten largest clones add up to 20% of the sample.

According to the germline V gene, CDR1 reads SGHTA and CDR2 reads FQGTGA. Relative to germline, V is missing 6 bases and J is missing 0 bases, with 8 bases of the junction outside any gene match. The CDR3 runs 16 residues from the cysteine to the phenylalanine. Of all the DNA, just the CDR3 is kept, 48 bases in frame from base 1. Points the paper makes about the study in general: The amount of clinical and demographic metadata varied by source and participant and was provided uncurated.

The clonotype comes from a human donor in a cohort sampled during active COVID-19. Input material: peripheral blood. Recombination linked TRBV7-3 to TRBJ2-7, with 10 bases aligning to TRBD2. The CDR3: CASRSTGTSVSYEQYF. The sequenced DNA is TGTGCCAGCAGATCTACCGGGACTAGCGTCTCCTACGAGCAGTACTTC.